A selection of T cell receptor beta chains follows, all from one sample in a study of early T cells in non-severe SARS-CoV-2 infection. TCRdb re-called the 5' RACE reads through MiXCR, storing one row per CDR3 protein. The data show 45,000 to 50,000 distinct CDR3 sequences, over 5% seen once. Input material: whole blood. The receptor source for this set is an adult who was a healthcare worker with PCR-confirmed SARS-CoV-2 infection or an uninfected control (not recorded which). The CDR3 runs from the conserved cysteine through the conserved F or W. The D gene is left open where the match is weak. For some rows the clone size is stated as once, few or many, or as a class when expanded; others skip it.

V: TRBV18; J: TRBJ1-6; D: NA; size: NA; CDR3: CASSGDKNSPLHF
V: TRBV11-2; J: TRBJ1-3; D: NA; size: few; CDR3: CASSLAQSAGNTIYF
V: TRBV29-1; J: TRBJ1-1; D: NA; size: few; CDR3: CSVEDRRQNTEAFF
V: TRBV2; J: TRBJ1-2; D: TRBD1; size: NA; CDR3: CARSGGQPDNYGYTF
V: TRBV29-1; J: TRBJ2-7; D: TRBD2; size: NA; CDR3: CSVDSAGAYHEQYF
V: TRBV10-3; J: TRBJ2-3; D: TRBD1; size: many; CDR3: CAISELGGWTDTQYF
V: TRBV10-2; J: TRBJ1-1; D: NA; size: many; CDR3: CASSESTGPMAFF
V: TRBV6-6; J: TRBJ2-7; D: NA; size: NA; CDR3: CASRGRDVSYEQYF
V: TRBV10-3; J: TRBJ2-7; D: NA; size: many; CDR3: CAISGGAQGYEQYF
V: TRBV5-6; J: TRBJ1-6; D: TRBD1; size: few; CDR3: CASSFQQGAGNSPLHF
V: TRBV6-1; J: TRBJ2-3; D: NA; size: NA; CDR3: CASSPTGRIGDTQYF
V: TRBV6-6; J: TRBJ1-5; D: NA; size: NA; CDR3: CASSRGANTGNQPQHF
V: TRBV7-2; J: TRBJ2-1; D: TRBD2; size: medium-sized; CDR3: CASSFRIAGDNEQFF
V: TRBV7-2; J: TRBJ2-4; D: TRBD2; size: many; CDR3: CASSLEVRDYTFTKNIQYF
V: TRBV5-1; J: TRBJ1-2; D: NA; size: many; CDR3: CASSPSTNYGYTF
V: TRBV20-1; J: TRBJ2-3; D: NA; size: many; CDR3: CSARLVPDTQYF
V: TRBV5-1; J: TRBJ2-1; D: NA; size: many; CDR3: CASSLGAGTSYNEQFF
V: TRBV6-5; J: TRBJ2-7; D: TRBD1; size: many; CDR3: CASTNPGGRYEQYF
V: TRBV5-5; J: TRBJ1-5; D: NA; size: many; CDR3: CASSRGTDSNQPQHF
V: TRBV7-2; J: TRBJ1-2; D: NA; size: NA; CDR3: CASSLDGPYGYTF
V: TRBV20-1; J: TRBJ2-7; D: TRBD1; size: large; CDR3: CSARSPPTGPYYEQYF
V: TRBV30; J: TRBJ2-7; D: NA; size: many; CDR3: CAWSPDRLSYEQYF
V: TRBV20-1; J: TRBJ1-4; D: NA; size: many; CDR3: CSARRNEKLFF
V: TRBV11-2; J: TRBJ2-5; D: TRBD2; size: few; CDR3: CASARGGWETQYF
V: TRBV7-2; J: TRBJ1-6; D: TRBD1; size: few; CDR3: CASSFGQDLPLHF
V: TRBV24-1; J: TRBJ2-2; D: NA; size: few; CDR3: CATSDFSGELFF
V: TRBV5-1; J: TRBJ2-7; D: NA; size: many; CDR3: CASSLDVTSGVYEQYF
V: TRBV9; J: TRBJ2-7; D: NA; size: NA; CDR3: CASSPPPGASYEQYF
V: TRBV10-2; J: TRBJ2-3; D: NA; size: few; CDR3: CASSDPTDTQYF
V: TRBV16; J: TRBJ2-7; D: NA; size: few; CDR3: CASSQSVGREQYF
V: TRBV5-1; J: TRBJ2-2; D: NA; size: few; CDR3: CASSFPTEHNTGELFF
V: TRBV7-6; J: TRBJ2-7; D: NA; size: many; CDR3: CASSLWMLGEQYF
V: TRBV5-1; J: TRBJ1-2; D: TRBD1; size: NA; CDR3: CASSPTLPRDRGHGYTF
V: TRBV7-8; J: TRBJ2-3; D: TRBD2; size: many; CDR3: CASSQSRLAGPTDTQYF
V: TRBV6-4; J: TRBJ2-2; D: NA; size: many; CDR3: CASSGAGSTGELFF
V: TRBV29-1; J: TRBJ2-7; D: NA; size: many; CDR3: CSVPGPAYEQYF
V: TRBV7-2; J: TRBJ2-7; D: NA; size: few; CDR3: CASSFYAGALREQYF
V: TRBV6-1; J: TRBJ2-2; D: TRBD1; size: many; CDR3: CASSSGQATGELFF
V: TRBV3-1; J: TRBJ2-7; D: TRBD1; size: many; CDR3: CASSYGTVAYEQYF
V: TRBV4-2; J: TRBJ2-7; D: NA; size: many; CDR3: CASSQQLSSYEQYF
V: TRBV6-2/TRBV6-3; J: TRBJ2-4; D: NA; size: few; CDR3: CASSRMVGDKNIQYF